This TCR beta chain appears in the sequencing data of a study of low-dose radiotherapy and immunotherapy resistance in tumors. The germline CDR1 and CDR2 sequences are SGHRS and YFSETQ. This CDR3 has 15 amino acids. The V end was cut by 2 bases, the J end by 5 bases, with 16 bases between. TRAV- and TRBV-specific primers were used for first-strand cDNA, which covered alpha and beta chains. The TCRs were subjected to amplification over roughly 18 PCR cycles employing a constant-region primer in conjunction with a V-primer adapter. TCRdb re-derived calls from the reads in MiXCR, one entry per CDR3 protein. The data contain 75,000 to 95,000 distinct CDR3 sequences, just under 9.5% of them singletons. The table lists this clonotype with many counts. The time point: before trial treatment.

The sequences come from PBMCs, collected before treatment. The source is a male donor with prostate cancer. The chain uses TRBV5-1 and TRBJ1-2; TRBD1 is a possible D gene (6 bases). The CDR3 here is CASSFSPDQGYGYTF. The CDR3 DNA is TGCGCCAGCAGCTTTAGTCCGGACCAGGGGTATGGCTACACCTTC.